The entry that follows covers one TCR beta chain sequence. The assay was immunoSEQ multiplex PCR, and TCRdb's table has in-frame clones only and misses some. The repertoire has about 330,000 clones, 67% of them found once; the top ten carry approximately 6%. This sample was included in a study of cytotoxic CD8 clonotypes in ibrutinib-treated CLL. Study-level background: Recorded responses included approximately 25 partial and 2 complete; following median approximately 68 months, roughly 15 stayed remitted and around 12 progressed. Response sampling occurred after a median approximately 12 months of treatment (range 6 to 36).

This CDR3 is built from 14 residues. The germline CDR1 and CDR2 sequences are MNHEY and SMNVEV (reference sequence). The junction had 8 bases not matched to a gene; V was cut back by 7 bases and J by 4 bases. Genomic DNA in a quantity of around 2 micrograms was derived from cryopreserved PBMCs for TCR beta libraries. Material: PBMCs, obtained after 36 months of ibrutinib treatment. This sequence originates from a human donor with chronic lymphocytic leukemia. V usage is TRBV27 and J usage is TRBJ2-3, with 7 bases lining up with TRBD1. The CDR3 region is CASTRDRAADTQYF. The CDR3 nucleotides read TGTGCCAGCACCAGAGACAGGGCCGCAGATACGCAGTATTTT.